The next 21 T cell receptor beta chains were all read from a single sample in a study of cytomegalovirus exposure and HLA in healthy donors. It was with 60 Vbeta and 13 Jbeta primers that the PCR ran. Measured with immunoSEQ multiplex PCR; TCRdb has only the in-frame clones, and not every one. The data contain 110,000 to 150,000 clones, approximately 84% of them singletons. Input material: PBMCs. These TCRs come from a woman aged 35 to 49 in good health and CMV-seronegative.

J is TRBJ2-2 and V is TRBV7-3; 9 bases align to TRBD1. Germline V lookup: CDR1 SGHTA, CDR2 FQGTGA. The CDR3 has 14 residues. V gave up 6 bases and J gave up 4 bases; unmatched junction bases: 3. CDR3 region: CASSSQGATGELFF. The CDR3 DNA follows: TGTGCCAGCAGTTCACAGGGGGCCACCGGGGAGCTGTTTTTT.

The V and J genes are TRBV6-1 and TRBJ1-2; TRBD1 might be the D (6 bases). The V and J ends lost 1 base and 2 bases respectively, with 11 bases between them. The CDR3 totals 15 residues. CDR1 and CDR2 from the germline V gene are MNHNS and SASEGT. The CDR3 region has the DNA TGTGCCAGCAGTGAAGACTACAGGGTGAACTATGGCTACACCTTC. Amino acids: CASSEDYRVNYGYTF.

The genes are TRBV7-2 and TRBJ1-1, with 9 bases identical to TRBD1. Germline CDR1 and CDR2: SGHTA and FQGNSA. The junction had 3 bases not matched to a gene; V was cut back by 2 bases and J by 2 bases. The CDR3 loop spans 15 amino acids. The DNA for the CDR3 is TGTGCCAGCAGCTTATACAGGGGGCAAAACACTGAAGCTTTCTTT. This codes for CASSLYRGQNTEAFF.

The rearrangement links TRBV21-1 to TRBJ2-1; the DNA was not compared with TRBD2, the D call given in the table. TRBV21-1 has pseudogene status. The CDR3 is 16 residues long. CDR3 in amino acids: CASSKEGAGSYNEQFF. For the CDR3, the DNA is TGTGCCAGCAGCAAAGAGGGAGCAGGATCCTACAATGAGCAGTTCTTC.

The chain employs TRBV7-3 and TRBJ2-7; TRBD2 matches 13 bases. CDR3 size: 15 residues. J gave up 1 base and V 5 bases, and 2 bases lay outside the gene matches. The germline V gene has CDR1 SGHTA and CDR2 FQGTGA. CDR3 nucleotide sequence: TGTGCCAGCAGCAGACTAGCGGGAGGTTCCTACGAGCAGTACTTC. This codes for CASSRLAGGSYEQYF.

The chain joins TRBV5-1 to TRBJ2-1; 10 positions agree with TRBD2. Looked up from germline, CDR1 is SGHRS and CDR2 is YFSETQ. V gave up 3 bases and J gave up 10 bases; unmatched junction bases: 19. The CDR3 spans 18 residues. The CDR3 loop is CASSSNSLSGRAAEEQFF. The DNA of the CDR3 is TGCGCCAGCAGCTCCAATTCCCTCAGCGGGAGGGCCGCGGAGGAGCAGTTCTTC. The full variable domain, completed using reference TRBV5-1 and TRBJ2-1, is KAGVTQTPRYLIKTRGQQVTLSCSPISGHRSVSWYQQTPGQGLQFLFEYFSETQRNKGNFPGRFSGRQFSNSRSEMNVSTLELGDSALYLCASSSNSLSGRAAEEQFFGPGTRLTVL.

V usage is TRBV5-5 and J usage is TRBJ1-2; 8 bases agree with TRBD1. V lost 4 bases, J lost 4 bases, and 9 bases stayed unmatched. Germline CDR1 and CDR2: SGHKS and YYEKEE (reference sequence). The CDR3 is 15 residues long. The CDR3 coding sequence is TGTGCCAGCAGCCCAGGGGGCGCCCAACCCTATGGCTACACCTTC. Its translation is CASSPGGAQPYGYTF.

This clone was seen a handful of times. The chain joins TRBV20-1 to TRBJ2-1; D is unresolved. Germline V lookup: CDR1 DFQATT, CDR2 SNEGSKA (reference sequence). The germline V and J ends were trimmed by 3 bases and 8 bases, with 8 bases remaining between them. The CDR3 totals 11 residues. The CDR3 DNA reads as TGCAGTGCTAGTCTCGGGTATGAGCAGTTCTTC. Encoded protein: CSASLGYEQFF.

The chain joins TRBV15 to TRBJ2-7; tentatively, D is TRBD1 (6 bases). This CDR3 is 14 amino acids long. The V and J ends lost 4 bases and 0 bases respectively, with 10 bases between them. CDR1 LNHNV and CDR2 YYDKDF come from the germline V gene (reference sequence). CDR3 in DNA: TGTGCCACCAGCACCTGGGACAACTCCTACGAGCAGTACTTC. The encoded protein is CATSTWDNSYEQYF.

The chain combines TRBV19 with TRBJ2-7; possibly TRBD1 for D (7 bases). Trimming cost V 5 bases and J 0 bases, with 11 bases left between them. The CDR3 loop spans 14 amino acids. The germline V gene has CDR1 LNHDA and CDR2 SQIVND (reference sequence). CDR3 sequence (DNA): TGTGCCAGTAGTTTGCGGGACAGCTCCTACGAGCAGTACTTC. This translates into CASSLRDSSYEQYF.

CDR3 coding DNA: TGTGCCAGCAGCTGGCAGGAAGTAGGCACCGGGGAGCTGTTTTTT. Encoded protein: CASSWQEVGTGELFF. The chain employs TRBV7-2 and TRBJ2-2; unclear D gene. V was cut by 4 bases and J by 4 bases, with 13 bases left in between. This CDR3 spans 15 amino acids. Germline V gene lookup returns CDR1 SGHTA and CDR2 FQGNSA.

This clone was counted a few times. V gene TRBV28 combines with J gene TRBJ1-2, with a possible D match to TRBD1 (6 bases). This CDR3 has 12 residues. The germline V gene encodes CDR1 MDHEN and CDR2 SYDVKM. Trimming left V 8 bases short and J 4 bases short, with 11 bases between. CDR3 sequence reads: CASRQEPYGYTF. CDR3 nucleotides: TGTGCCAGCCGACAGGAGCCCTATGGCTACACCTTC.

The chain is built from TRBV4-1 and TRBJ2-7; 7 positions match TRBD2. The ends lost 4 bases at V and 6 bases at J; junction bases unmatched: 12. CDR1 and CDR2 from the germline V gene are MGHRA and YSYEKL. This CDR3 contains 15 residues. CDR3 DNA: TGCGCCAGCAGCCCAATAAGTGGGAGGGCCCGCGAGCAGTACTTC. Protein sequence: CASSPISGRAREQYF.

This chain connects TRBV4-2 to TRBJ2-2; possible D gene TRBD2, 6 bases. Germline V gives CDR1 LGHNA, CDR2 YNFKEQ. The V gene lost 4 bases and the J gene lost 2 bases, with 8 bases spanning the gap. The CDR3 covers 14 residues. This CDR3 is CASSREVNTGELFF. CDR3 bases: TGTGCCAGCAGCCGGGAGGTAAACACCGGGGAGCTGTTTTTT.

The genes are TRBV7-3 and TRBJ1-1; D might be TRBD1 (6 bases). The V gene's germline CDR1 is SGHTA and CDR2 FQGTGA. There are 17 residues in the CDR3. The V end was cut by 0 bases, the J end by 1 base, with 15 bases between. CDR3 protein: CASSLTTVGGANTEAFF. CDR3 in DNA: TGTGCCAGCAGCTTAACGACCGTGGGGGGGGCGAACACTGAAGCTTTCTTT. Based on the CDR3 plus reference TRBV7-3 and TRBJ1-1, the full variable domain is GAGVSQTPSNKVTEKGKYVELRCDPISGHTALYWYRQSLGQGPEFLIYFQGTGAADDSGLPNDRFFAVRPEGSVSTLKIQRTERGDSAVYLCASSLTTVGGANTEAFFGQGTRLTVV.

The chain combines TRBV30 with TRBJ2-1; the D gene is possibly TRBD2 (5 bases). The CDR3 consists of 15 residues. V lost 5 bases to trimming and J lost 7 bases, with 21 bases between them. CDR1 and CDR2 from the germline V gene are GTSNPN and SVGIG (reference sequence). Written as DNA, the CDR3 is TGTGCCTGGGCCCCCCCCGGGAACGCGGTTAATGAGCAGTTCTTC. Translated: CAWAPPGNAVNEQFF.

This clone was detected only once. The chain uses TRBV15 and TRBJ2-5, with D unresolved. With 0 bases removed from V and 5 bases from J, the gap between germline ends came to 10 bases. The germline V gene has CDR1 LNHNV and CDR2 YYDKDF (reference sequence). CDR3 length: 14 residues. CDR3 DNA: TGTGCCACCAGCAGAGATCCGCGGATGGAGACCCAGTACTTC. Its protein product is CATSRDPRMETQYF.

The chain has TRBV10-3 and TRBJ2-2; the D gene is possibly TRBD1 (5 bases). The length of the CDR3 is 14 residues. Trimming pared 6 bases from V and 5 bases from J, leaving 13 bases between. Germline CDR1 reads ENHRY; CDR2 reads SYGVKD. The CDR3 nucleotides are TGTGCCATCAGGCAGGGTGGTGGGACCGGGGAGCTGTTTTTT. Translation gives CAIRQGGGTGELFF.

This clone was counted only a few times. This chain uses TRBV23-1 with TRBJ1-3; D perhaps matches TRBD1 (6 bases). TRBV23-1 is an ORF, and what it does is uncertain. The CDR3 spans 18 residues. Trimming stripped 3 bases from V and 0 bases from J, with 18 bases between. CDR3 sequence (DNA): TGCGCCAGCAGTCAGTACAGGCAGGGGATCTCCTCTGGAAACACCATATATTTT. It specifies CASSQYRQGISSGNTIYF.

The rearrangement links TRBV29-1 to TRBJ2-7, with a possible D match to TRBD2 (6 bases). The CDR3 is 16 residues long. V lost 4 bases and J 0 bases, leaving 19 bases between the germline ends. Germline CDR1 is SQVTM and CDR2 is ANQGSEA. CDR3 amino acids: CSVGLALTLSSYEQYF. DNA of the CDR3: TGCAGCGTTGGTCTAGCGCTTACCCTTAGCTCCTACGAGCAGTACTTC.

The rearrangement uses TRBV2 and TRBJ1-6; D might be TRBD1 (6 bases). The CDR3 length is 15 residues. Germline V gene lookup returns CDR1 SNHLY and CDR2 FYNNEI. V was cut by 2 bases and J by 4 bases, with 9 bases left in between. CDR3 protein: CASSEQGPYNSPLHF. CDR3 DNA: TGTGCCAGCAGTGAACAGGGGCCTTATAATTCACCCCTCCACTTT. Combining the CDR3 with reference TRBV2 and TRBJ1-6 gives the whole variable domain EPEVTQTPSHQVTQMGQEVILRCVPISNHLYFYWYRQILGQKVEFLVSFYNNEISEKSEIFDDQFSVERPDGSNFTLKIRSTKLEDSAMYFCASSEQGPYNSPLHFGNGTRLTVT.